This T cell receptor (beta chain) appears in the sequencing data of a study of blood T cell repertoires in COVID-19. Study overall: COVID-19 samples, acute and convalescent, were from the United States, Italy and Spain.

Looked up from germline, CDR1 is MNHEY and CDR2 is SVGEGT. This CDR3 contains 16 residues. The V and J ends lost 2 bases and 3 bases respectively, with 11 bases between them. TCRdb's table, derived via immunoSEQ multiplex PCR, lists solely in-frame clones and lacks some. This table has 200,000 to 300,000 clones, about nine tenths appearing once. The chain links TRBV6-2 or TRBV6-3 to TRBJ1-6; a weak D match, TRBD1 (5 bases). Sequencing was done on a sample of peripheral blood. The sequence derives from a man aged 25-45 years with COVID-19, enrolled during active disease. CDR3 region: CASSYRQGGYNSPLHF. CDR3 nucleotides: TGTGCCAGCAGTTACCGGCAGGGCGGCTATAATTCACCCCTCCACTTT.